One sample yielded the 19 T cell receptor beta chains listed below, sequenced in a study of shared clonotypes between healthy human individuals. Produced via immunoSEQ multiplex PCR; TCRdb's table is partial and in-frame only. The sample includes 1,400,000 or so clones, about 98.5% of them seen just once. The sample was naive CD4+ T cells sorted from blood. The subset was: CD45RA+ positively selected. All receptors derive from a man under 40 in good health.

Worth noting for this clone: The sample has other DNA sequences that encode this CDR3 too. The J gene is TRBJ2-1, the V gene TRBV29-1, with TRBD2 matching 10 bases. The J segment lost 7 bases and the V segment lost 3 bases, leaving 6 bases of the junction unmatched. The germline gives CDR1 SQVTM, CDR2 ANQGSEA. This CDR3 is 14 amino acids long. CDR3 nucleotides: TGCAGCGTTGAGAGGTTAGCGGGGGGAAATGAGCAGTTCTTC. Its translation: CSVERLAGGNEQFF.

V gene TRBV19 combines with J gene TRBJ2-7; 7 bases agree with TRBD1. With 5 bases clipped from V and 2 bases from J, the junction kept 6 bases outside the gene matches. The CDR3 sequence is 14 residues long. From germline, CDR1 is LNHDA and CDR2 SQIVND (reference sequence). CDR3 nucleotides: TGTGCCAGTAGTCTTAAGGGGGCCCCCTACGAGCAGTACTTC. It specifies CASSLKGAPYEQYF.

The chain combines TRBV5-1 with TRBJ1-1; unclear D gene. Trimming cost V 0 bases and J 6 bases, with 9 bases left between them. The CDR3 is 13 amino acids. Germline loops: CDR1 SGHRS, CDR2 YFSETQ. The CDR3 loop reads CASSLVFSAEAFF. CDR3 nucleotide sequence: TGCGCCAGCAGCTTGGTTTTTTCGGCTGAAGCTTTCTTT. The full variable domain, rest sourced from reference TRBV5-1 and TRBJ1-1, is KAGVTQTPRYLIKTRGQQVTLSCSPISGHRSVSWYQQTPGQGLQFLFEYFSETQRNKGNFPGRFSGRQFSNSRSEMNVSTLELGDSALYLCASSLVFSAEAFFGQGTRLTVV.

The chain couples TRBV5-4 to TRBJ1-1; 7 nucleotides align to TRBD1. The CDR3 loop spans 16 amino acids. The germline CDR1 and CDR2 sequences are SGHNT and YYREEE (reference sequence). V lost 5 bases, J lost 0 bases, and 10 bases stayed unmatched. CDR3 coding DNA: TGTGCCAGCAGTCTTGGTCCAACAGGGGTGAACACTGAAGCTTTCTTT. Translation: CASSLGPTGVNTEAFF.

The V call is TRBV7-9, the J call TRBJ1-1, with D unresolved. The germline V gene has CDR1 SEHNR and CDR2 FQNEAQ (reference sequence). The CDR3 has 13 residues. Deletions cut 5 bases from V and 2 bases from J, with 9 bases between. In DNA, the CDR3 is TGTGCCAGCAGCCCCGGAGCTAACACTGAAGCTTTCTTT. Translation: CASSPGANTEAFF.

The rearrangement links TRBV18 to TRBJ2-1; TRBD2 is a possible D gene (5 bases). V was cut by 3 bases and J by 5 bases, with 11 bases left in between. The CDR3 is made up of 14 amino acids. The germline CDR1 and CDR2 sequences are KGHSH and LQKENI. This CDR3 reads CASSPDRGDNEQFF. For the CDR3, the DNA is TGTGCCAGCTCACCCGACCGGGGAGACAATGAGCAGTTCTTC.

The chain uses TRBV10-3 and TRBJ1-1, with a possible D match to TRBD1 (6 bases). This CDR3 comprises 11 residues. V shed 7 bases and J shed 4 bases, with 7 bases lying between them. Germline values: CDR1 ENHRY, CDR2 SYGVKD. This CDR3 is CAIKGVTEAFF. The CDR3 region has the DNA TGTGCCATCAAGGGGGTCACTGAAGCTTTCTTT.

This chain connects TRBV5-1 to TRBJ2-7, with 10 bases matching TRBD1. Trimming removed 2 bases from V and 1 base from J; junction bases left unmatched: 3. CDR1 and CDR2 (germline): SGHRS, YFSETQ. The CDR3 has 15 residues. The DNA for the CDR3 is TGCGCCAGCAGCTTTGGGACAGGGGCGTCCTACGAGCAGTACTTC. Amino acids: CASSFGTGASYEQYF. Variable domain in full (rest from reference TRBV5-1 and TRBJ2-7): KAGVTQTPRYLIKTRGQQVTLSCSPISGHRSVSWYQQTPGQGLQFLFEYFSETQRNKGNFPGRFSGRQFSNSRSEMNVSTLELGDSALYLCASSFGTGASYEQYFGPGTRLTVT.

The chain has TRBV2 and TRBJ1-1; 7 bases align to TRBD1. The CDR3 length is 11 residues. The V and J ends lost 3 bases and 12 bases, in that order; junction bases with no gene match: 4. CDR1 is SNHLY, CDR2 FYNNEI, per germline. In DNA, the CDR3 is TGTGCCAGCAGTGAGACGACAGGGACTTTCTTT. Residues: CASSETTGTFF.

The genes are TRBV28 and TRBJ2-5, with a tentative D call TRBD1 (5 bases). The germline gives CDR1 MDHEN, CDR2 SYDVKM. This CDR3 is built from 13 residues. Trimming took 11 bases from V and 0 from J, leaving 13 bases between them. Here the CDR3 DNA reads TGTGCCGGCTCGACAGACTACCAAGAGACCCAGTACTTC. This sequence encodes CAGSTDYQETQYF.

In the case of this clone: This sample includes further DNA sequences coding for the same CDR3. J is TRBJ2-1 and V is TRBV9; D gene ambiguous. V shed 2 bases and J shed 0 bases, with 6 bases lying between them. This CDR3 region has 14 residues. Germline V CDR1 and CDR2: SGDLS, YYNGEE. The CDR3 coding sequence is TGTGCCAGCAGCGTTCAGAGCTCCTACAATGAGCAGTTCTTC. Amino acid sequence: CASSVQSSYNEQFF. Complete variable domain (other parts from reference TRBV9 and TRBJ2-1): DSGVTQTPKHLITATGQRVTLRCSPRSGDLSVYWYQQSLDQGLQFLIQYYNGEERAKGNILERFSAQQFPDLHSELNLSSLELGDSALYFCASSVQSSYNEQFFGPGTRLTVL.

The count of this clone is one. The chain links TRBV9 to TRBJ2-5; D is unresolved. The CDR3 runs to 13 residues. Germline V gene lookup returns CDR1 SGDLS and CDR2 YYNGEE. V gave up 3 bases and J gave up 5 bases, with 11 bases separating them. CDR3: CASSGVGWETQYF. The CDR3 coding sequence is TGTGCCAGCAGCGGGGTAGGTTGGGAGACCCAGTACTTC.

The rearrangement joins TRBV5-8 to TRBJ2-2; no reliable D call. This CDR3 has 13 amino acids. The V and J ends lost 4 bases and 6 bases respectively, with 10 bases between them. The germline CDR1 and CDR2 sequences are SGHTS and YDEGEE. CDR3 sequence reads: CASSPILAGELFF. The CDR3 DNA reads TGTGCCAGCAGCCCCATCCTAGCCGGGGAGCTGTTTTTT.

Regarding this clone: The same CDR3 can be traced to other DNA sequences in this sample. The CDR3 sequence is CASSFRQGPYEQYF. CDR3 sequence (DNA): TGTGCCAGCAGTTTTCGTCAGGGCCCCTACGAGCAGTACTTC. The J gene is TRBJ2-7, the V gene TRBV27; weak D call: TRBD1 (5 bases). The CDR3 length is 14 residues. V was shortened by 3 bases and J by 2 bases, with 11 bases between the two germline ends. The germline V gene encodes CDR1 MNHEY and CDR2 SMNVEV (reference sequence).

The J gene is TRBJ2-3, the V gene TRBV2; D not certain. The CDR3 length is 12 residues. Looked up from germline, CDR1 is SNHLY and CDR2 is FYNNEI. Deletions cut 7 bases from V and 2 bases from J, with 7 bases between. CDR3 sequence reads: CASKPYTDTQYF. The CDR3 region has the DNA TGTGCCAGCAAGCCATACACAGATACGCAGTATTTT.

The chain is built from TRBV6-5 and TRBJ1-1; no firm D call. V lost 6 bases, J lost 1 base, and 9 bases lay in between. Per germline, CDR1 MNHEY and CDR2 SVGAGI. This CDR3 is 13 amino acids long. CDR3 residues: CASRSLGNTEAFF. CDR3 nucleotides: TGTGCCAGCAGGTCCCTAGGGAACACTGAAGCTTTCTTT.

The rearrangement links TRBV7-2 to TRBJ1-1; 9 positions agree with TRBD1. This CDR3 is built from 15 residues. V lost 1 base to trimming and J lost 11 bases; unmatched junction nucleotides: 11. The germline V gene encodes CDR1 SGHTA and CDR2 FQGNSA. The CDR3 loop reads CASSLGPGTGISAFF. CDR3 coding DNA: TGTGCCAGCAGCTTAGGGCCCGGGACAGGGATTTCGGCTTTCTTT. The full variable domain, completed using reference TRBV7-2 and TRBJ1-1, is GAGVSQSPSNKVTEKGKDVELRCDPISGHTALYWYRQSLGQGLEFLIYFQGNSAPDKSGLPSDRFSAERTGGSVSTLTIQRTQQEDSAVYLCASSLGPGTGISAFFGQGTRLTVV.

This chain joins TRBV9 and TRBJ2-2; 7 nucleotides line up with TRBD1. The CDR3 totals 14 residues. CDR1 is SGDLS and CDR2 is YYNGEE in the germline V gene. Trimming removed 5 bases from V and 1 base from J; junction bases left unmatched: 2. The CDR3 coding sequence is TGTGCCAGCAGAGACAGGGTGAACACCGGGGAGCTGTTTTTT. It codes for CASRDRVNTGELFF.

The CDR3 loop is CASNEGSYNEQFF. The CDR3 nucleotides read TGTGCCAGCAACGAGGGGTCCTACAATGAGCAGTTCTTC. This rearrangement joins TRBV9 to TRBJ2-1; D could derive from TRBD1 or TRBD2 (5 bases each). The CDR3 runs 13 residues. The V gene lost 6 bases and the J gene lost 1 base, with 8 bases spanning the gap. CDR1 is SGDLS and CDR2 is YYNGEE in the germline V gene.